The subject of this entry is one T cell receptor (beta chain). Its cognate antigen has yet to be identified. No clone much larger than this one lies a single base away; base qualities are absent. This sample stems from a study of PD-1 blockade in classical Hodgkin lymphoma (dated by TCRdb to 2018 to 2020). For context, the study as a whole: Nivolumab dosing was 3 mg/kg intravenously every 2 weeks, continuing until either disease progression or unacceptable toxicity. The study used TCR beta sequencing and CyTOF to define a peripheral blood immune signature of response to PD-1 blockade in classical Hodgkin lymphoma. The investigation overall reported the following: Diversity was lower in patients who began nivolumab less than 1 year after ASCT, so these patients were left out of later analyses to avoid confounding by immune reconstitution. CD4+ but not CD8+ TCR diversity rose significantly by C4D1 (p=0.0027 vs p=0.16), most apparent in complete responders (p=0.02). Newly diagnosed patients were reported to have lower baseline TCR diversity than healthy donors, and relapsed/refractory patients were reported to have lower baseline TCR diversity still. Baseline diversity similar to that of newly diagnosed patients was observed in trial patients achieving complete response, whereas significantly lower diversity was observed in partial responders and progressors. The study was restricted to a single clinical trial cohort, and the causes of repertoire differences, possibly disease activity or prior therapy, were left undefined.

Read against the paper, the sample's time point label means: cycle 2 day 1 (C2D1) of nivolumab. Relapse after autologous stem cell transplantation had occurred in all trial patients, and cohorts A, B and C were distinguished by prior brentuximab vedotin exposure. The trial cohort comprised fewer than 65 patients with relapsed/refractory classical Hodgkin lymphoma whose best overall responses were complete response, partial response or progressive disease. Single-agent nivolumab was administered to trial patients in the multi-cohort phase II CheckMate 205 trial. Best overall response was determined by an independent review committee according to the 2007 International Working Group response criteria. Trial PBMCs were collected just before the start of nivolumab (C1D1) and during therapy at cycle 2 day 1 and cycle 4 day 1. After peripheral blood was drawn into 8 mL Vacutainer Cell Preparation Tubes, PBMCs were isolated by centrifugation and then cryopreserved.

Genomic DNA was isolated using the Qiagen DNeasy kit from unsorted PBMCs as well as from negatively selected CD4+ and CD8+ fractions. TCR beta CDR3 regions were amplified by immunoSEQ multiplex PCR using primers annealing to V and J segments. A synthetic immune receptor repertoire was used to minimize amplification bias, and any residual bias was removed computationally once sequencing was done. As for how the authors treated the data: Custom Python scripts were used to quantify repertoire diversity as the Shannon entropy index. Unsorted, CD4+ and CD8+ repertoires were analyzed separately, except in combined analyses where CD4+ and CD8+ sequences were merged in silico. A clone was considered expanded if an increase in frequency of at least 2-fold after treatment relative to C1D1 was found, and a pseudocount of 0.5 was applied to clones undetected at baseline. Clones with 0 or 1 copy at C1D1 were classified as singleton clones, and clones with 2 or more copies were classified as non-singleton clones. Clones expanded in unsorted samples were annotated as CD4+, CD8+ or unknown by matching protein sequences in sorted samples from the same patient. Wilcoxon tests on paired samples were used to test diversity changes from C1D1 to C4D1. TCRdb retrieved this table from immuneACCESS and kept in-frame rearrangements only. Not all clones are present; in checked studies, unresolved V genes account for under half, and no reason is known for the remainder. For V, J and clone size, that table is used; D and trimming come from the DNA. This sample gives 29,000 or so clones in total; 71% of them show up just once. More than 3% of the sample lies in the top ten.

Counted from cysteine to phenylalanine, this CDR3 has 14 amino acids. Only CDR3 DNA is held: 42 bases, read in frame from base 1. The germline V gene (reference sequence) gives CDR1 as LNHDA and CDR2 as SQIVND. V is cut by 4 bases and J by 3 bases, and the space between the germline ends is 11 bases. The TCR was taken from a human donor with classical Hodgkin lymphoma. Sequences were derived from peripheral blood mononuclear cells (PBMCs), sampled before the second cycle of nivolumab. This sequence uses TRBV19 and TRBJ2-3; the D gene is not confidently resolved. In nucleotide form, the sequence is TGTGCCAGTAGTAGTGGGCTCCGAACAGATACGCAGTATTTT. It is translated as CASSSGLRTDTQYF.